Below are 27 T cell receptor beta chains sequenced from a single sample in a study of cytotoxic CD8 clonotypes in ibrutinib-treated CLL. TCRdb keeps only in-frame clones here, not all; method: immunoSEQ multiplex PCR. Of more than 25,000 clones listed, 76% are singletons. The sample consisted of PBMCs, taken after 36 months of ibrutinib treatment. These receptors were obtained from a human donor with chronic lymphocytic leukemia.

This clone was found once. The rearrangement uses TRBV7-9 and TRBJ2-3; TRBD2 matches 7 bases. CDR1 is SEHNR, CDR2 FQNEAQ, per germline (reference sequence). The CDR3 covers 15 residues. The V gene end was trimmed by 5 bases and the J gene end by 1 base; junction bases not matched to a gene: 6. The CDR3 sequence: CASSPRGGGTDTQYF. In DNA form, the CDR3 reads TGTGCCAGCAGCCCACGGGGAGGGGGCACAGATACGCAGTATTTT.

V is TRBV7-9 and J is TRBJ1-2; TRBD1 is a possible D gene (5 bases). Trimming shortened V by 5 bases and J by 2 bases, and 15 bases separated the two germline ends. The V gene's germline CDR1 is SEHNR and CDR2 FQNEAQ (reference sequence). This CDR3 has 15 residues. In DNA form, the CDR3 reads TGTGCCAGCAGCGGTGACAGATTCCTAAACTATGGCTACACCTTC. It encodes CASSGDRFLNYGYTF.

The chain is built from TRBV5-6 and TRBJ2-6, with D uncertain. V was pared by 4 bases and J by 0 bases, with 8 bases between. Per the germline V gene, CDR1 is SGHDT and CDR2 is YYEEEE. The CDR3 is 15 residues long. The CDR3 region is CASSRRSSGANVLTF. The CDR3 nucleotides read TGTGCCAGCAGCCGAAGGAGCTCTGGGGCCAACGTCCTGACTTTC.

This rearrangement joins TRBV29-1 to TRBJ1-4, with D possibly matching TRBD1 (5 bases). CDR1 and CDR2 (germline): SQVTM, ANQGSEA. The V gene lost 5 bases and the J gene lost 8 bases, with 12 bases spanning the gap. This CDR3 has 12 amino acids. CDR3 coding DNA: TGCAGCGTTTATGGGGACGGGGAAAAACTGTTTTTT. It translates to CSVYGDGEKLFF.

The chain has TRBV27 and TRBJ2-1; TRBD2 matches at 7 bases. The CDR3 consists of 18 residues. Looked up from germline, CDR1 is MNHEY and CDR2 is SMNVEV (reference sequence). The V and J ends lost 2 bases and 3 bases, in that order; junction bases with no gene match: 13. The CDR3 spells CASSLLDPGGPYYNEQFF. For the CDR3, the DNA is TGTGCCAGCAGTTTACTTGACCCGGGGGGTCCCTACTACAATGAGCAGTTCTTC.

The genes are TRBV7-6 and TRBJ1-3; 9 bases map to TRBD1. The CDR3 contains 17 residues. CDR1 is SGHVS and CDR2 is FNYEAQ in the germline V gene. The V gene end was trimmed by 5 bases and the J gene end by 0 bases; junction bases not matched to a gene: 8. CDR3 in amino acids: CASSPGGGQGSGNTIYF. The DNA of the CDR3 is TGTGCCAGCAGCCCAGGGGGGGGACAGGGCTCTGGAAACACCATATATTTT.

V usage is TRBV5-6 and J usage is TRBJ2-1; 16 bases agree with TRBD2. V lost 4 bases to trimming and J lost 1 base; unmatched junction nucleotides: 8. CDR1 is SGHDT, CDR2 YYEEEE, per germline. The CDR3 spans 19 residues. The CDR3 DNA is TGTGCCAGCAGCCCCGGGACTAGCGGGGGGGATTTTTCCTACAATGAGCAGTTCTTC. It codes for CASSPGTSGGDFSYNEQFF.

This rearrangement joins TRBV5-6 to TRBJ2-2; 10 bases fit TRBD1. The germline V gene encodes CDR1 SGHDT and CDR2 YYEEEE. Trimming took 4 bases from V and 5 from J; bases not matched to a gene: 8. The CDR3 sequence is 16 residues long. The CDR3: CASSPRTGGSTGELFF. CDR3 bases: TGTGCCAGCAGCCCTAGGACAGGGGGTAGTACCGGGGAGCTGTTTTTT.

This chain connects TRBV4-3 to TRBJ1-1, with TRBD1 as a possible D gene (6 bases). With 1 base removed from V and 4 bases from J, the gap between germline ends came to 19 bases. CDR1 is LGHNA, CDR2 YSLEER, per germline. The length of the CDR3 is 17 residues. The CDR3 coding sequence is TGCGCCAGCAGCCAAGGCAGGGGAAATTGGGAGATCACTGAAGCTTTCTTT. Encoded protein: CASSQGRGNWEITEAFF.

This sequence joins TRBV2 and TRBJ2-7; 15 positions match TRBD2. V was clipped by 4 bases and J by 5 bases; unmatched bases: 6. This CDR3 has 16 amino acids. The germline V gene encodes CDR1 SNHLY and CDR2 FYNNEI. The CDR3 bases are TGTGCCAGCAGTGTTAGGACTAGCGGGGGGGCCAACGAGCAGTACTTC. This translates into CASSVRTSGGANEQYF.

V and J are TRBV4-1 and TRBJ2-7, with a tentative D call TRBD2 (6 bases). Between the trimmed V and J ends, which lost 0 bases and 2 bases, there was a span of 14 bases. Looked up from germline, CDR1 is MGHRA and CDR2 is YSYEKL. The CDR3 runs to 16 residues. For the CDR3, the DNA is TGCGCCAGCAGCCAAGAAAACACCGGAGGGCCCTACGAGCAGTACTTC. The encoded protein is CASSQENTGGPYEQYF.

The chain joins TRBV6-5 to TRBJ1-1; D call uncertain. Germline V lookup: CDR1 MNHEY, CDR2 SVGAGI. The CDR3 is 14 residues long. Trimming cost V 2 bases and J 4 bases, with 11 bases left between them. CDR3 amino acids: CASSYSTVGTEAFF. CDR3 bases: TGTGCCAGCAGTTACAGCACAGTGGGCACTGAAGCTTTCTTT.

The rearrangement uses TRBV5-6 and TRBJ2-2, with 7 positions matching TRBD1. Unmatched junction bases numbered 3, after V lost 3 bases and J lost 4 bases. CDR3 length: 14 residues. Germline CDR1 SGHDT, CDR2 YYEEEE. CDR3 residues: CASSWDRFTGELFF. The CDR3 nucleotides are TGTGCCAGCAGCTGGGACAGATTCACCGGGGAGCTGTTTTTT.

The gene calls are TRBV9 and TRBJ1-1, with 7 bases that match TRBD1. V was pared by 0 bases and J by 8 bases, with 1 base of the junction left unmatched. This CDR3 has 12 residues. The germline V gene encodes CDR1 SGDLS and CDR2 YYNGEE. The CDR3 loop reads CASSVGQGEAFF. DNA of the CDR3: TGTGCCAGCAGCGTAGGACAGGGAGAAGCTTTCTTT.

This clone was picked up a small number of times. The chain carries TRBV27 and TRBJ1-6; D is unclear. Germline values: CDR1 MNHEY, CDR2 SMNVEV (reference sequence). V lost 9 bases, J lost 6 bases, and 18 bases lay in between. This CDR3 has 15 residues. CDR3 DNA: TGTGCCAGTACGATCACCCCGGGAGTTAATTCACCCCTCCACTTT. Its protein is CASTITPGVNSPLHF.

The chain has TRBV7-9 and TRBJ2-2, with 11 bases fitting TRBD2. Unmatched junction bases numbered 2, after V lost 9 bases and J lost 5 bases. CDR3 length: 13 residues. Per the germline V gene, CDR1 is SEHNR and CDR2 is FQNEAQ (reference sequence). The CDR3 DNA sequence: TGTGCCAGGACTAGCGGGGCAACCGGGGAGCTGTTTTTT. Translation gives CARTSGATGELFF.

In its sample, this clone was seen a few times. This rearrangement joins TRBV5-4 to TRBJ1-5; possible D gene TRBD1, 5 bases. This CDR3 comprises 15 residues. The V gene's germline CDR1 is SGHNT and CDR2 YYREEE (reference sequence). V lost 2 bases and J 0 bases, leaving 9 bases between the germline ends. CDR3 sequence: CASSFGGTSNQPQHF. The CDR3 DNA sequence: TGTGCCAGCAGCTTTGGGGGAACTAGCAATCAGCCCCAGCATTTT.

The genes are TRBV29-1 and TRBJ2-7; D perhaps matches TRBD2 (6 bases). CDR3 size: 13 residues. The germline V gene has CDR1 SQVTM and CDR2 ANQGSEA. Trimming pared 4 bases from V and 3 bases from J, leaving 13 bases between. CDR3: CSVARDWSYEQYF. CDR3 DNA sequence: TGCAGCGTTGCACGGGACTGGAGCTACGAGCAGTACTTC.

The J gene is TRBJ2-3, the V gene TRBV6-5; TRBD1 agrees at 8 bases. Germline CDR1 MNHEY, CDR2 SVGAGI. CDR3 length: 16 residues. The V segment lost 4 bases and the J segment 2 bases; nucleotides outside the gene matches: 8. CDR3 in amino acids: CASSSLPGQVTDTQYF. The CDR3 nucleotides read TGTGCCAGCAGTTCTTTGCCGGGACAGGTCACAGATACGCAGTATTTT.

This clone has a single count. V gene TRBV5-6 combines with J gene TRBJ2-7; D is uncertain. Germline V gene sequence: CDR1 SGHDT, CDR2 YYEEEE. The V end was cut by 0 bases, the J end by 5 bases, with 9 bases between. The CDR3 totals 13 residues. CDR3 coding DNA: TGTGCCAGCAGCTTGGCGTCGGTCCACGAGCAGTACTTC. Amino acids: CASSLASVHEQYF.

The chain carries TRBV5-4 and TRBJ2-2, with TRBD2 matching over 7 bases. Trimming removed 1 base from V and 5 bases from J; junction bases left unmatched: 2. The germline CDR1 and CDR2 sequences are SGHNT and YYREEE (reference sequence). CDR3 length: 14 residues. This CDR3 reads CASSLQGGTGELFF. DNA of the CDR3: TGTGCCAGCAGCTTGCAGGGAGGGACCGGGGAGCTGTTTTTT.

The genes are TRBV11-2 and TRBJ2-5; no clear D gene. Trimming cost V 0 bases and J 3 bases, with 5 bases left between them. The CDR3 has 13 residues. Germline V CDR1 and CDR2: SGHAT, FQNNGV. In DNA, the CDR3 is TGTGCCAGCAGCTTAGACCCTAAAGAGACCCAGTACTTC. Its translation: CASSLDPKETQYF.

The chain couples TRBV7-2 to TRBJ2-5, with a weak D call TRBD2 (6 bases). The CDR3 has 15 amino acids. Per the germline V gene, CDR1 is SGHTA and CDR2 is FQGNSA. Deletions cut 4 bases from V and 4 bases from J, with 16 bases between. The CDR3 loop reads CASSSYPRGAETQYF. CDR3 sequence (DNA): TGTGCCAGCAGCTCTTACCCTCGCGGGGCAGAGACCCAGTACTTC.

This clone was found a few times. V gene TRBV19 combines with J gene TRBJ2-7, with 12 positions matching TRBD2. The ends lost 5 bases at V and 2 bases at J; junction bases unmatched: 1. CDR1 and CDR2 from the germline V gene are LNHDA and SQIVND (reference sequence). The CDR3 is 14 amino acids. CDR3 nucleotide sequence: TGTGCCAGTAGTGGACTAGCGGGGACCTACGAGCAGTACTTC. Its translation is CASSGLAGTYEQYF.

The gene calls are TRBV7-8 and TRBJ1-5, with D perhaps TRBD1 (6 bases). The germline gives CDR1 SGHVS, CDR2 FQNEAQ. V was cut by 5 bases and J by 2 bases, with 16 bases left in between. CDR3 length: 16 residues. The DNA for the CDR3 is TGTGCCAGCAGCCGCGGACAGTGGAATGGCAATCAGCCCCAGCATTTT. Protein product: CASSRGQWNGNQPQHF.

V gene TRBV23-1 combines with J gene TRBJ2-6, with D perhaps TRBD2 (6 bases). TRBV23-1 is given ORF status, its function remaining uncertain. Trimming removed 7 bases from V and 1 base from J, with 11 bases in between. The CDR3 runs to 15 residues. The CDR3 nucleotides are TGCGCCAGCATCCTACGGGGGTCTGGGGCCAACGTCCTGACTTTC. Amino acid sequence: CASILRGSGANVLTF.

This rearrangement joins TRBV5-1 to TRBJ1-1, with D possibly TRBD1 on 6 matching bases. Germline values: CDR1 SGHRS, CDR2 YFSETQ. The CDR3 is 17 amino acids. V was cut by 0 bases and J by 5 bases, with 20 bases left in between. This chain's CDR3 is CASSLGPQEGVGTEAFF. The CDR3 region has the DNA TGCGCCAGCAGCTTGGGCCCGCAGGAGGGGGTGGGGACTGAAGCTTTCTTT. The whole variable domain, remainder taken from reference TRBV5-1 and TRBJ1-1, is KAGVTQTPRYLIKTRGQQVTLSCSPISGHRSVSWYQQTPGQGLQFLFEYFSETQRNKGNFPGRFSGRQFSNSRSEMNVSTLELGDSALYLCASSLGPQEGVGTEAFFGQGTRLTVV.